This T cell receptor (beta chain) stems from a study of blood T cell repertoires in COVID-19. Study-level background: The analysed material was cDNA or gDNA that came from T cells, B-cell-depleted T cells, or PBMCs.

Sequencing was performed with immunoSEQ multiplex PCR; in TCRdb, only in-frame clones are kept and a portion is missing. The repertoire includes 220,000 or so clones, around 86% of them detected once, and 7% to 10% sits in the top ten. The Seattle patients joined while their infection was active and were tracked longitudinally afterward. The CDR3 runs 16 residues. This clone appeared a single time. This sequence originates from a woman of 80 years or more with COVID-19, enrolled during active disease. This rearrangement joins TRBV21-1 to TRBJ2-4; the DNA was not used to check the table's D call, TRBD1. TRBV21-1 is shown as a pseudogene. Sample: peripheral blood. The CDR3 region has the DNA TGTGCCAGCAGCCGGACAGGAAAGTTAGCCAAAAACATTCAGTACTTC. Translation gives CASSRTGKLAKNIQYF.